Sequencing of this TCR beta chain was carried out in a study of blood T cell repertoires in COVID-19. Study-level background: The United States, Italy and Spain were the sources of the acute and convalescent COVID-19 samples.

Clones were sequenced by immunoSEQ multiplex PCR, and TCRdb holds only the in-frame ones, with some missing. The sample holds about 350,000 clones; roughly 90% are singletons and the top ten take approximately 4.1%. Material for sequencing was peripheral blood. The TCR was taken from a woman in her sixties with COVID-19, enrolled during active disease.

The CDR3 DNA reads as TGTGCCAGTAGTCCTAAACAGGGCGCGGGGGCCAACGTCCTGACTTTC. Translation: CASSPKQGAGANVLTF. This chain connects TRBV19 to TRBJ2-6; TRBD1 might be the D (6 bases). The CDR3 is 16 residues long. V lost 5 bases to trimming and J lost 4 bases, with 15 bases between them. CDR1 LNHDA and CDR2 SQIVND come from the germline V gene (reference sequence). Full variable domain (remainder filled in from reference TRBV19 and TRBJ2-6): DGGITQSPKYLFRKEGQNVTLSCEQNLNHDAMYWYRQDPGQGLRLIYYSQIVNDFQKGDIAEGYSVSREKKESFPLTVTSAQKNPTAFYLCASSPKQGAGANVLTFGAGSRLTVL.